This T cell receptor beta chain was identified in a study of blood T cell repertoires in COVID-19 (dated by TCRdb to the early 2020s). In terms of the full investigation: Samples covering the acute and convalescent phases of COVID-19 were provided by collaborators in the United States, Italy and Spain. Deeply sampled blood TCRbeta repertoires from subjects exposed to, actively infected with, or recovered from COVID-19 were included in the dataset. A freely available public database, intended as a resource for researchers studying the immune response to SARS-CoV-2, is where the repertoires were released. The sample metadata nearly always contained a de-identified subject ID, COVID-19 status, age in years and sex. Samples came from the ongoing ImmuneRACE study (first 160 participants) plus 1,254 subjects from 6 global collaborators. Where available, HLA class I and class II types were taken from metadata supplied by the sample provider and were not determined by assay-based typing. The prospective study material was composed of cDNA or gDNA derived from T cells, B-cell-depleted T cells, or PBMCs.

V is shortened by 5 bases, J by 6 bases, and the region joining them spans 16 bases. Counted from cysteine to phenylalanine, this CDR3 has 14 amino acids. Only the CDR3 portion is preserved as DNA: 42 bases, with reading frame beginning at the first base. From a lookup of the germline V gene, CDR1 and CDR2 are MNHEY and SVGAGI. Paper-wide results and their limitations: The quantity of clinical and demographic metadata differed by source and by participant and was supplied without curation.

Participants in the prospective study were enrolled through a virtual design, were aged roughly 18 to 100 years, and lived in approximately 25 United States geographic areas. In the prospective study, participants were assigned to cohorts based on the clinical history participants reported in a screening survey and a study questionnaire. Exposed participants had been in contact, within 2 weeks of entering the study, with a person who had a PCR-confirmed or clinician-diagnosed case of COVID-19. Mobile phlebotomists in the prospective study collected whole blood, serum and a nasopharyngeal or oropharyngeal swab from every participant. Prospective study participants could optionally give additional blood draws and questionnaires over an approximately 2-month period. Before DNA extraction, blood samples from the prospective study were shipped at room temperature or frozen. Notes on this clone: Its binding antigen is unknown. No quality values exist for individual bases; no much larger clone is one base distant.

TCRbeta CDR3 regions were amplified from genomic DNA by means of the immunoSEQ Assay, a bias-controlled multiplex PCR. In the original analysis: The number of nucleated cells in each sample was estimated from the amplification of reference gene primers within the assay. Sequence reads were collapsed and filtered to measure the absolute abundance of every unique TCRbeta CDR3 rearrangement. Productive Simpson clonality was computed per sample as the square root of Simpson's diversity index over productive rearrangements. TCRdb limited this immuneACCESS table to in-frame rearrangements with V and J called. A share of clones is missing; checked studies link under half to unresolved V genes, and the rest is unexplained. V, J and clone size were drawn from that table, and D and trimming were deduced from the DNA. This sample comprises about 190,000 clones, less than 90% of them detected only once. The ten largest account for about 3.3% of the sample.

The receptor's source is a woman under 40 who had been exposed to COVID-19. Material for sequencing was PBMCs or T cells enriched from blood (not recorded which). The V gene is TRBV6-5 and the J gene is TRBJ1-2; TRBD1 is possibly the D segment (6 matching bases). DNA sequence: TGTGCCAGCAGTCCTGAAACAGGGTGGGATGGCTACACCTTC. This yields the protein CASSPETGWDGYTF.